This TCR beta chain was observed in a study of vaccination and CD4 T cells after COVID-19. Per germline, CDR1 MGHRA and CDR2 YSYEKL. V shed 4 bases, J shed 5 bases, and the junction held 6 bases outside the gene matches. The CDR3 spans 16 residues. The treatment denotes: approximately 11-day PBMC culture with coronavirus spike peptide pools or control peptides (ViraFEST assay). Positive SARS-CoV-2 PCR tests in convalescent patients dated from March to December 2020, pre-Alpha, Beta and Delta. Days 3 and 7 were when half the medium was replaced with fresh IL-2 medium. Negative selection yielded CD4+ T cells from day-10 cultures. Concerning this clonotype: The target antigen is unknown.

Scientists ran DNA taken from cultured CD4+ T cells through the Oncomine TCR Beta short-read assay for sequencing. TCRdb processed the PCR reads anew with MiXCR; each CDR3 protein has one entry. The profile shows about 19,000 distinct CDR3 sequences, about half of them singletons. V usage is TRBV4-1 and J usage is TRBJ2-5; 14 bases match TRBD2. The source was CD4+ T cells from blood, cultured in vitro, collected before SARS-CoV-2 vaccination. This TCR was recovered from a human donor who had recovered from COVID-19. The CDR3 reads CASSPGTSGREETQYF. The CDR3 bases are TGCGCCAGCAGCCCCGGGACTAGCGGGAGAGAGGAGACCCAGTACTTC.